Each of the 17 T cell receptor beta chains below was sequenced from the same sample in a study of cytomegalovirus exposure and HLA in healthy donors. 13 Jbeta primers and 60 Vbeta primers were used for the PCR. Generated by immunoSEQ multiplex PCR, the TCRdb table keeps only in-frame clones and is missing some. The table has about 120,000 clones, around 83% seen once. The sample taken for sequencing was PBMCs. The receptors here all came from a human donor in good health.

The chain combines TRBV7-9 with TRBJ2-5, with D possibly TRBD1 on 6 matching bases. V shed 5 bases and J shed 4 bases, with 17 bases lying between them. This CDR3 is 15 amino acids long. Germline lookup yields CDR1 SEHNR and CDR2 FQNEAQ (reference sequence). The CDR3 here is CASSQTQGSGETQYF. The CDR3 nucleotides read TGTGCCAGCAGCCAAACTCAGGGGAGTGGAGAGACCCAGTACTTC.

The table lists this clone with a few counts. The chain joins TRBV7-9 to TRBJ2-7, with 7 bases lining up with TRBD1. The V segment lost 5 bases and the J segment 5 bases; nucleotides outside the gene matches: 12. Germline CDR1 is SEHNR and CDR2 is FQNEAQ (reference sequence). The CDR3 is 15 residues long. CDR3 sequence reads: CASSKKTGIVDEQYF. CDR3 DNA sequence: TGTGCCAGCAGCAAGAAGACAGGGATCGTCGACGAGCAGTACTTC. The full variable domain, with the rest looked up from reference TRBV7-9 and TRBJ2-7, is DTGVSQNPRHKITKRGQNVTFRCDPISEHNRLYWYRQTLGQGPEFLTYFQNEAQLEKSRLLSDRFSAERPKGSFSTLEIQRTEQGDSAMYLCASSKKTGIVDEQYFGPGTRLTVT.

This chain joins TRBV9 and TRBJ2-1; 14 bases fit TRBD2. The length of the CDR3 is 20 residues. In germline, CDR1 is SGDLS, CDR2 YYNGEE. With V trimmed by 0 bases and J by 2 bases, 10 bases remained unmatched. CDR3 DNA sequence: TGTGCCAGCAGCGTAGGGGCCCCCTCGACTAGCGGGGGGGCCTACAATGAGCAGTTCTTC. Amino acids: CASSVGAPSTSGGAYNEQFF.

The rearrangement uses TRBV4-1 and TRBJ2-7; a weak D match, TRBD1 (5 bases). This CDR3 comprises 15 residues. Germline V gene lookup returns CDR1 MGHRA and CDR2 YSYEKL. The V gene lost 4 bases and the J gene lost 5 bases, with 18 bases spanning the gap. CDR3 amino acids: CASSPFGQMRDEQYF. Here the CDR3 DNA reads TGCGCCAGCAGCCCGTTCGGACAAATGCGCGACGAGCAGTACTTC.

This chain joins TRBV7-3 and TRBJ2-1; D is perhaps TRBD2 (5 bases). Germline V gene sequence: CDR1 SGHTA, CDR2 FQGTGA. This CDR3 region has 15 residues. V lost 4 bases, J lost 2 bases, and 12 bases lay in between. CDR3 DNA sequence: TGTGCCAGCAGCTCTAGACTAACCCCCTACAATGAGCAGTTCTTC. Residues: CASSSRLTPYNEQFF.

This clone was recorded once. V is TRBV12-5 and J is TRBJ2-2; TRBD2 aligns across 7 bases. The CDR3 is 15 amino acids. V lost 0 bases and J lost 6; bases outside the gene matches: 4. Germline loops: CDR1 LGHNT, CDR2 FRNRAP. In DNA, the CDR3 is TGTGCTAGTGGTTTGGTAGATGCGGGGGCCGGGGAGCTGTTTTTT. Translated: CASGLVDAGAGELFF.

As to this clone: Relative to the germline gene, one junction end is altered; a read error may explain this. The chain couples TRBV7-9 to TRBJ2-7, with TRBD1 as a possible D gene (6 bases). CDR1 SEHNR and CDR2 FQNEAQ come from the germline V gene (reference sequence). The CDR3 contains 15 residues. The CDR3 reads CSSSNTGLGDNEQYF. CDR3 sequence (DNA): TGTTCCAGCAGCAATACAGGGCTTGGAGACAACGAGCAGTACTTC.

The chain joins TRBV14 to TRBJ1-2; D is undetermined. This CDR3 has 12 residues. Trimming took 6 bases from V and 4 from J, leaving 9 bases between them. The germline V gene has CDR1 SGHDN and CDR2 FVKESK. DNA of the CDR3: TGTGCCAGCAGTCTAGGCCTCTATGGCTACACCTTC. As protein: CASSLGLYGYTF.

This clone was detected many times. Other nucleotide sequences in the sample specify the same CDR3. CDR3 region: CSVDRLRGTGSNYGYTF. The CDR3 DNA is TGCAGCGTTGACAGGCTGAGGGGGACAGGTTCTAACTATGGCTACACCTTC. This sequence joins TRBV29-1 and TRBJ1-2; 8 bases agree with TRBD1. Unmatched junction bases numbered 12, after V lost 3 bases and J lost 0 bases. Germline V gene sequence: CDR1 SQVTM, CDR2 ANQGSEA. CDR3 length equals 17 residues.

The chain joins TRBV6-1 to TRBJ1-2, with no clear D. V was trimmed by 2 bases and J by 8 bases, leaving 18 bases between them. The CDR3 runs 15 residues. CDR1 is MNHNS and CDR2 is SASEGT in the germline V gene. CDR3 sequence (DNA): TGTGCCAGCAGTGAAACCGGGAGGGTACATGAGGGCTACACCTTC. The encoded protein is CASSETGRVHEGYTF.

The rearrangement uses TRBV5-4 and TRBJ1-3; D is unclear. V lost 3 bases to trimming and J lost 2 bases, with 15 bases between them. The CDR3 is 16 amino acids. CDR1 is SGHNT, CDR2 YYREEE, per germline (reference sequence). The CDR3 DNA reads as TGTGCCAGCAGCTCGGGTGCCCCCTCCACTGGAAACACCATATATTTT. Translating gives CASSSGAPSTGNTIYF.

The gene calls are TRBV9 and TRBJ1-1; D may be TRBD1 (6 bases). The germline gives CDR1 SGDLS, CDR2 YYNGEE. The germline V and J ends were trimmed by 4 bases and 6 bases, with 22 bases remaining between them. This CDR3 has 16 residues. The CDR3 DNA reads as TGTGCCAGCAGCCCAGGGATGGACAGATCAATACCTGAAGCTTTCTTT. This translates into CASSPGMDRSIPEAFF.

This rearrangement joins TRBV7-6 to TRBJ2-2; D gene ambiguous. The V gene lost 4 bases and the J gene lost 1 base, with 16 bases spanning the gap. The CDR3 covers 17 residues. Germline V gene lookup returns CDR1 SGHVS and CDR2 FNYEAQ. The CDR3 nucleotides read TGTGCCAGCAGCTACGCAGTGCAGGAACAGAACACCGGGGAGCTGTTTTTT. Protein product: CASSYAVQEQNTGELFF.

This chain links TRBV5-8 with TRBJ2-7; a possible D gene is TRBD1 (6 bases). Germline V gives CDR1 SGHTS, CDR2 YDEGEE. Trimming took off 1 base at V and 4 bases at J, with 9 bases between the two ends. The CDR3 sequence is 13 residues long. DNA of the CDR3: TGTGCCAGCAGCTTGCAGGGGAGTTACGAGCAGTACTTC. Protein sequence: CASSLQGSYEQYF. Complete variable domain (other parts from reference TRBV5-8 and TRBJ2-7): EAGVTQSPTHLIKTRGQQATLRCSPISGHTSVYWYQQALGLGLQFLLWYDEGEERNRGNFPPRFSGRQFPNYSSELNVNALELEDSALYLCASSLQGSYEQYFGPGTRLTVT.

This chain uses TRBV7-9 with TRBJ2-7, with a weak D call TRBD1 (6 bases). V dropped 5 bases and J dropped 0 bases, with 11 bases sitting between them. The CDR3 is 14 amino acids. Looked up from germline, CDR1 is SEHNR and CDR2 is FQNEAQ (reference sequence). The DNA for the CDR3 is TGTGCCAGCAGCGGCATGACAGGCTCCTACGAGCAGTACTTC. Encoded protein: CASSGMTGSYEQYF.

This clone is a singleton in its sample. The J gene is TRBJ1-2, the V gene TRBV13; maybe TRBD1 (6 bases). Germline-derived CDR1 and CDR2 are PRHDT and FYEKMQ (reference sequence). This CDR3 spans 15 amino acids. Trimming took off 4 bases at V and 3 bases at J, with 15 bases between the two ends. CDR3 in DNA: TGTGCCAGCAGCTCGAGGGGGGGCGGGTACTATGGCTACACCTTC. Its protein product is CASSSRGGGYYGYTF. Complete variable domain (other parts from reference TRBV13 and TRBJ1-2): AAGVIQSPRHLIKEKRETATLKCYPIPRHDTVYWYQQGPGQDPQFLISFYEKMQSDKGSIPDRFSAQQFSDYHSELNMSSLELGDSALYFCASSSRGGGYYGYTFGSGTRLTVV.

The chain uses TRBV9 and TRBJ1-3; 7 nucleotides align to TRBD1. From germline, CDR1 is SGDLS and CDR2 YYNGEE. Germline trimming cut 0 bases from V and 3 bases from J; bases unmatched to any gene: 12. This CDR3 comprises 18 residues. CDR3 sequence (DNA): TGTGCCAGCAGCGTAGGACAGGGTGGGCCCCTCTTTGGAAACACCATATATTTT. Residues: CASSVGQGGPLFGNTIYF.